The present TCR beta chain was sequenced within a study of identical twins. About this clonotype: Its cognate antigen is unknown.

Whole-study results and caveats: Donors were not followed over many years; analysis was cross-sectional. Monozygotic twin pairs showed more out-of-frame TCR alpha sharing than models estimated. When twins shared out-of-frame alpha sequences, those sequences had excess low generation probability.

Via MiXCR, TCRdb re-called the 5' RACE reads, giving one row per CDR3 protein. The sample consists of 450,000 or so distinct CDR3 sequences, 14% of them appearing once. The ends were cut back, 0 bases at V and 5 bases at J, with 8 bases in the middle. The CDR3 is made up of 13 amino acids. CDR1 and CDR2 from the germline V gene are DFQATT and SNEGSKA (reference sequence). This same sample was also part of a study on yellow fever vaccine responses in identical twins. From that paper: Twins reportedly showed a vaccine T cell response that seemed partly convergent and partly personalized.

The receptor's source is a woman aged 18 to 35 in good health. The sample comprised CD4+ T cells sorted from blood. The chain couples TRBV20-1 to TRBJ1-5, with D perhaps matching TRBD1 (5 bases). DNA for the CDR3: TGCAGTGCTAGAGAATGGGGGGATCAGCCCCAGCATTTT. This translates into CSAREWGDQPQHF.